The 21 T cell receptor beta chains in this list originate from one sample, sequenced in a study of vaccination effects on CD4 cells after COVID-19. After expansion with viral peptide pools in the ViraFEST assay, antigen-specific CD4+ T cells were sequenced. The culture ran for around nine days, and then CD4+ T cells were isolated. The study found no prior SARS-CoV-2 infection in the vaccine recipients, who tested negative for nucleocapsid antibodies. This table comes from immunoSEQ multiplex PCR, and its TCRdb copy is limited to in-frame clones, with some not included. The profile shows over 45,000 clones, under 70% of them singletons. The antigens of these receptors remain unknown. Sequences were derived from CD4+ T cells from PBMCs cultured with SARS-CoV-2 spike peptides, sampled before COVID-19 vaccination. These TCRs come from a human donor who received a COVID-19 vaccine.

This rearrangement joins TRBV7-2 to TRBJ2-5; D not resolved. This CDR3 contains 13 residues. Per the germline V gene, CDR1 is SGHTA and CDR2 is FQGNSA. V was clipped by 5 bases and J by 4 bases, with 11 bases between them. CDR3 sequence (DNA): TGTGCCAGCAGCCCAGGACGAGGAGAGACCCAGTACTTC. It yields the protein CASSPGRGETQYF.

The rearrangement uses TRBV9 and TRBJ1-5, with 9 bases matching TRBD1. The CDR3 consists of 15 residues. CDR1 and CDR2 (germline): SGDLS, YYNGEE. The V gene end was trimmed by 2 bases and the J gene end by 10 bases; junction bases not matched to a gene: 10. The CDR3 DNA follows: TGTGCCAGCAGCGTCGGACCGGGACAGGGCAACCCCCAGCATTTT. It specifies CASSVGPGQGNPQHF.

V and J are TRBV2 and TRBJ1-6; D remains unclear. The length of the CDR3 is 14 residues. V dropped 8 bases and J dropped 0 bases, with 8 bases sitting between them. The germline gives CDR1 SNHLY, CDR2 FYNNEI. The CDR3 here is CASEMSSYNSPLHF. CDR3 DNA sequence: TGTGCCAGCGAGATGAGCTCCTATAATTCACCCCTCCACTTT.

The chain recombines TRBV5-1 with TRBJ2-2; D is uncertain. The germline V and J ends were trimmed by 0 bases and 2 bases, with 8 bases remaining between them. Germline CDR1 is SGHRS and CDR2 is YFSETQ. The CDR3 is 15 residues long. This CDR3 reads CASSLARGNTGELFF. In DNA, the CDR3 is TGCGCCAGCAGCTTGGCGCGAGGAAACACCGGGGAGCTGTTTTTT.

V and J are TRBV20-1 and TRBJ2-3; D uncertain. The CDR3 has 11 amino acids. Germline V CDR1 and CDR2: DFQATT, SNEGSKA (reference sequence). V was shortened by 4 bases and J by 4 bases, with 6 bases between the two germline ends. CDR3 region: CSANVADTQYF. DNA of the CDR3: TGCAGTGCTAACGTCGCAGATACGCAGTATTTT.

This clone has a handful of counts. J is TRBJ1-5 and V is TRBV14; D unresolved. The V end lost 1 base, the J end lost 4 bases, and 5 bases lay between the germline ends. CDR3 length: 13 amino acids. Germline assignment: CDR1 SGHDN and CDR2 FVKESK. The DNA of the CDR3 is TGTGCCAGCAGCCAAGGCTGGAATCAGCCCCAGCATTTT. It encodes CASSQGWNQPQHF.

This rearrangement joins TRBV4-2 to TRBJ1-1, with D hard to call. The ends were cut back, 0 bases at V and 1 base at J, with 15 bases in the middle. The CDR3 covers 17 residues. Germline CDR1 reads LGHNA; CDR2 reads YNFKEQ. The CDR3 here is CASSQDRTKVGNTEAFF. In DNA, the CDR3 is TGTGCCAGCAGCCAAGACAGGACCAAGGTAGGGAACACTGAAGCTTTCTTT.

This chain connects TRBV18 to TRBJ1-3, with no clear D. Germline CDR1 KGHSH, CDR2 LQKENI. The CDR3 extends over 15 amino acids. Deletions cut 0 bases from V and 1 base from J, with 7 bases between. The CDR3 nucleotides read TGTGCCAGCTCACCACCGGCCGGGTCTGGAAACACCATATATTTT. This sequence encodes CASSPPAGSGNTIYF.

The chain uses TRBV28 and TRBJ2-7; the D gene is possibly TRBD1 (6 bases). V was trimmed by 0 bases and J by 6 bases, leaving 18 bases between them. The CDR3 loop spans 16 amino acids. Germline V gene sequence: CDR1 MDHEN, CDR2 SYDVKM. This CDR3 reads CASSLWGHGGPGEQYF. The CDR3 region has the DNA TGTGCCAGCAGTTTATGGGGACACGGTGGGCCCGGCGAGCAGTACTTC.

The CDR3 protein is CASSPQATSMGDYGYTF. In DNA form, the CDR3 reads TGTGCCAGCTCACCACAAGCGACGTCGATGGGGGACTATGGCTACACCTTC. V and J are TRBV18 and TRBJ1-2, with a weak D call TRBD1 (5 bases). CDR3 length: 17 residues. V lost 1 base and J lost 3, with 18 bases in between. Germline values: CDR1 KGHSH, CDR2 LQKENI.

This chain's CDR3 is CASSPAPLGVSYEQYF. CDR3 nucleotide sequence: TGTGCCAGCAGTCCCGCGCCACTAGGGGTCTCCTACGAGCAGTACTTC. The chain links TRBV2 to TRBJ2-7; D tentatively reads TRBD1 or TRBD2 (5 bases each). Germline V CDR1 and CDR2: SNHLY, FYNNEI. V was shortened by 5 bases and J by 0 bases, with 17 bases between the two germline ends. The CDR3 has 16 amino acids.

This sequence joins TRBV6-6 and TRBJ1-5, with D unclear. V was clipped by 0 bases and J by 0 bases, with 9 bases between them. The CDR3 runs 16 residues. Germline values: CDR1 MNHNY, CDR2 SVGAGI (reference sequence). The CDR3 loop is CASSYSVSYSNQPQHF. CDR3 nucleotides: TGTGCCAGCAGTTACTCGGTCAGTTATAGCAATCAGCCCCAGCATTTT.

The chain uses TRBV13 and TRBJ1-1; no clear D. The CDR3 sequence is 17 residues long. Per germline, CDR1 PRHDT and CDR2 FYEKMQ (reference sequence). The V and J ends lost 0 bases and 4 bases respectively, with 18 bases between them. Here the CDR3 DNA reads TGTGCCAGCAGCTTAGGGTCATTCCAAAACTGGGGCACTGAAGCTTTCTTT. It yields the protein CASSLGSFQNWGTEAFF. The full variable domain, completed using reference TRBV13 and TRBJ1-1, is AAGVIQSPRHLIKEKRETATLKCYPIPRHDTVYWYQQGPGQDPQFLISFYEKMQSDKGSIPDRFSAQQFSDYHSELNMSSLELGDSALYFCASSLGSFQNWGTEAFFGQGTRLTVV.

This clone has a single count. The chain has TRBV5-4 and TRBJ2-5; either TRBD1 or TRBD2 may supply D (6 bases each). Trimming removed 0 bases from V and 5 bases from J, with 11 bases in between. CDR3 size: 14 residues. The germline V gene has CDR1 SGHNT and CDR2 YYREEE (reference sequence). In DNA form, the CDR3 reads TGTGCCAGCAGCTTGGTCGGGGGCAGGGAGACCCAGTACTTC. This translates into CASSLVGGRETQYF.

The rearrangement uses TRBV4-3 and TRBJ1-3; TRBD1 is a possible D gene (5 bases). This CDR3 has 15 residues. The germline V gene has CDR1 LGHNA and CDR2 YSLEER. V was cut by 0 bases and J by 3 bases, with 9 bases left in between. CDR3 DNA: TGCGCCAGCAGCCAAGAATTCAGGGATGGAAACACCATATATTTT. Translating it yields CASSQEFRDGNTIYF.

This clone has a handful of counts. This chain uses TRBV11-2 with TRBJ2-1; 9 bases are shared with TRBD2. Unmatched junction bases numbered 2, after V lost 5 bases and J lost 0 bases. The germline gives CDR1 SGHAT, CDR2 FQNNGV. This CDR3 spans 15 amino acids. CDR3 in amino acids: CASSAAGGSYNEQFF. DNA for the CDR3: TGTGCCAGCAGCGCAGCGGGGGGCTCCTACAATGAGCAGTTCTTC.

This clone was found a few times. V is TRBV14 and J is TRBJ2-7; D gene uncertain. Looked up from germline, CDR1 is SGHDN and CDR2 is FVKESK. CDR3 length equals 13 residues. V lost 1 base, J lost 0 bases, and 4 bases lay in between. CDR3 region: CASSQVASYEQYF. As DNA, the CDR3 is TGTGCCAGCAGCCAAGTGGCCTCCTACGAGCAGTACTTC. The variable domain in full, with the rest retrieved from reference TRBV14 and TRBJ2-7, is EAGVTQFPSHSVIEKGQTVTLRCDPISGHDNLYWYRRVMGKEIKFLLHFVKESKQDESGMPNNRFLAERTGGTYSTLKVQPAELEDSGVYFCASSQVASYEQYFGPGTRLTVT.

V gene TRBV12-3 or TRBV12-4 combines with J gene TRBJ1-1, with a tentative D call TRBD1 (6 bases). V gave up 6 bases and J gave up 5 bases, with 13 bases separating them. The CDR3 loop spans 13 amino acids. The CDR3 nucleotides are TGTGCCAGCAGCCAACAGGGTAGGACTGAAGCTTTCTTT. Amino acids: CASSQQGRTEAFF.

V is TRBV3-1 (or the pseudogene TRBV3-2) and J is TRBJ1-4; tentatively, D is TRBD1 (6 bases). The germline V gene has CDR1 LGHDT and CDR2 YNNKEL (reference sequence). V gave up 4 bases and J gave up 7 bases, with 13 bases separating them. This CDR3 contains 14 residues. The CDR3 DNA is TGTGCCAGCAGCCTACAGGGTGGTGTTGAAAAACTGTTTTTT. Protein: CASSLQGGVEKLFF.

The CDR3 bases are TGTGCCAGCAGCCAATGGGCAGGGAACACTGAAGCTTTCTTT. This sequence encodes CASSQWAGNTEAFF. The J gene is TRBJ1-1, the V gene TRBV14; D remains ambiguous. V lost 2 bases and J lost 1, with 8 bases in between. The CDR3 extends over 14 amino acids. The germline V gene encodes CDR1 SGHDN and CDR2 FVKESK. The variable domain in full, with the rest retrieved from reference TRBV14 and TRBJ1-1, is EAGVTQFPSHSVIEKGQTVTLRCDPISGHDNLYWYRRVMGKEIKFLLHFVKESKQDESGMPNNRFLAERTGGTYSTLKVQPAELEDSGVYFCASSQWAGNTEAFFGQGTRLTVV.

The chain couples TRBV6-5 to TRBJ2-7; 7 bases align to TRBD1. The CDR3 sequence is 12 residues long. Germline V gives CDR1 MNHEY, CDR2 SVGAGI. V lost 10 bases and J lost 2; bases outside the gene matches: 5. The chain's CDR3 is CATATGPYEQYF. The CDR3, as DNA: TGTGCCACCGCGACAGGGCCCTACGAGCAGTACTTC.